This T cell receptor beta chain derives from a study of T-cell memory formation after mild COVID-19. Looking at the study overall: Largely donor-specific TCR clusters were found.

General study results and limits: Clones contracting over day 15 to 85 were CD4/CD8 balanced, with later expanders leaning CD4+.

This CDR3 has 12 residues. Trimming cost V 6 bases and J 7 bases, with 15 bases left between them. The germline CDR1 and CDR2 sequences are SQVTM and ANQGSEA. Using its own MiXCR run on the 5' RACE reads, TCRdb lists one record per CDR3 protein. The sample shows fewer than 350,000 distinct CDR3 sequences, around 15% of them seen only once. A remark on this clonotype: No antigen is known for it.

The clonotype comes from a man in his late teens or twenties who had mild COVID-19 (a few samples of this study predate the infection). Cell type and time point are not known. The chain has TRBV29-1 and TRBJ1-1; a possible D gene is TRBD1 (5 bases). The sample consisted of PBMCs or a T cell subset sorted from them (not recorded which). CDR3 coding DNA: TGCAGCGTAGCACGTTGGGACGGTGAAGCTTTCTTT. Encoded protein: CSVARWDGEAFF.